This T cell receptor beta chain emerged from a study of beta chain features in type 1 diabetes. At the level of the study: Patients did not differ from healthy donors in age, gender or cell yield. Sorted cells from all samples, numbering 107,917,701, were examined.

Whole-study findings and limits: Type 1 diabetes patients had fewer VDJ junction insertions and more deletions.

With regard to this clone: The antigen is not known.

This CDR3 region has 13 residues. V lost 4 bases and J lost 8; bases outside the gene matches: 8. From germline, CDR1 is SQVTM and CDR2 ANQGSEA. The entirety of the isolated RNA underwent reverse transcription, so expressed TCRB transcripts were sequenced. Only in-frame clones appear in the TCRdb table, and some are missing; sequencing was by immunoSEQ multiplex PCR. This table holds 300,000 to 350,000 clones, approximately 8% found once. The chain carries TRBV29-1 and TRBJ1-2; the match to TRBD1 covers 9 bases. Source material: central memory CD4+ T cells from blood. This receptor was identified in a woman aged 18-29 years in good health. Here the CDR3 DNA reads TGCAGCGTTGCTACAGGGGGCGCGGGAGGCTACACCTTC. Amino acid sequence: CSVATGGAGGYTF.